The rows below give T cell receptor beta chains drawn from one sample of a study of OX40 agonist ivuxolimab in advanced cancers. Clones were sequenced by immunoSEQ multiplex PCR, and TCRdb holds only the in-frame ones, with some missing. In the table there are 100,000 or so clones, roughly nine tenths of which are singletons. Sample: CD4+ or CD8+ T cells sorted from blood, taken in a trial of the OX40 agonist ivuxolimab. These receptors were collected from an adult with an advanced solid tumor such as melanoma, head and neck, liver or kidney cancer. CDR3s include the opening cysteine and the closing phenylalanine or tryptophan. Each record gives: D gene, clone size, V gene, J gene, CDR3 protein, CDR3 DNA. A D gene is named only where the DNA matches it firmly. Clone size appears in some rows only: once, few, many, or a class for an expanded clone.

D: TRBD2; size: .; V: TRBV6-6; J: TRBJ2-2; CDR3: CASAGGLNTGELFF; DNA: TGTGCCAGTGCGGGAGGTTTGAACACCGGGGAGCTGTTTTTT
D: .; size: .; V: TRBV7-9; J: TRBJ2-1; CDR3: CASSYSGPKTEQFF; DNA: TGTGCCAGCAGCTACTCTGGACCCAAAACAGAGCAGTTCTTC
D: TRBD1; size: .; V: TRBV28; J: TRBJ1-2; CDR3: CATMTGGVPYGYTF; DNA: TGTGCCACTATGACAGGGGGCGTACCCTATGGCTACACCTTC
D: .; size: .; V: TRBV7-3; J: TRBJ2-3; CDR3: CASSLRGATDTQYF; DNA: TGTGCCAGCAGCTTAAGGGGGGCAACAGATACGCAGTATTTT
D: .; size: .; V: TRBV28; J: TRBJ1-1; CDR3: CASSGLGGRDMNTEAFF; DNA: TGTGCCAGCAGTGGCCTAGGCGGCAGGGACATGAACACTGAAGCTTTCTTT
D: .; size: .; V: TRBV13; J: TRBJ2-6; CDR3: CAPLRGTGANVLTF; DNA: TGTGCCCCGTTGAGGGGGACTGGGGCCAACGTCCTGACTTTC
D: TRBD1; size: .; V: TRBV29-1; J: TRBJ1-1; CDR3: CSVRTGGGTEAFF; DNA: TGCAGCGTTAGGACAGGAGGGGGCACTGAAGCTTTCTTT
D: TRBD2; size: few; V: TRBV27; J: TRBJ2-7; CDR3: CASWFTGLAGVGEQYF; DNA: TGTGCCAGCTGGTTCACCGGCCTAGCGGGAGTAGGCGAGCAGTACTTC
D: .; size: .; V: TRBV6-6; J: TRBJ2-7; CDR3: CASLRDDPLTYEQYF; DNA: TGTGCCAGCCTACGGGACGACCCTCTCACCTACGAGCAGTACTTC
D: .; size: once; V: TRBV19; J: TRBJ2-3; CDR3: CASSIVGAKADTQYF; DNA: TGTGCCAGTAGTATAGTCGGGGCGAAGGCTGATACGCAGTATTTT
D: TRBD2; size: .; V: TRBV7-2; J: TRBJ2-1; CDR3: CASSFNSGRSNEQFF; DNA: TGTGCCAGCAGCTTTAATAGCGGGAGGTCAAATGAGCAGTTCTTC
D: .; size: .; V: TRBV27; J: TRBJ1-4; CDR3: CASSQGGSTNEKLFF; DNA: TGTGCCAGCAGTCAAGGGGGGTCGACTAATGAAAAACTGTTTTTT
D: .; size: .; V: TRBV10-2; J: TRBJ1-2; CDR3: CASSEEVRTLRYGYTF; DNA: TGCGCCAGCAGTGAGGAAGTTAGGACGCTGCGCTATGGCTACACCTTC
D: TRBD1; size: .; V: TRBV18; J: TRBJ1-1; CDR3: CASSPQLDRGEAFF; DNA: TGTGCCAGCTCACCACAACTCGACAGGGGTGAAGCTTTCTTT
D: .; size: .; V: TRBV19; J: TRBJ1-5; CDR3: CASSVNRDQPQHF; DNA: TGTGCCAGTAGTGTCAACAGGGATCAGCCCCAGCATTTT
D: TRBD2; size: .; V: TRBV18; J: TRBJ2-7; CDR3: CASSPRSRGEEQYF; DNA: TGTGCCAGCTCACCACGGAGCCGGGGGGAGGAGCAGTACTTC
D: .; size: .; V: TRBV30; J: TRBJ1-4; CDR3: CASRARGEKLFF; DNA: TGTGCCTCCCGGGCTAGGGGGGAAAAACTGTTTTTT
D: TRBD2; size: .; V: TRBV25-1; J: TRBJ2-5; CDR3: CASSDPAGGKETQYF; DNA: TGTGCCAGCAGTGACCCAGCGGGAGGGAAAGAGACCCAGTACTTC
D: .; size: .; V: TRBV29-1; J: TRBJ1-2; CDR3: CSVGAREEGYTF; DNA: TGCAGCGTTGGGGCCCGAGAAGAGGGCTACACCTTC
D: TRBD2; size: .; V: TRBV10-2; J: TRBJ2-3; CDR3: CASRAGGSTDTQYF; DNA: TGCGCCAGCAGAGCGGGGGGAAGCACAGATACGCAGTATTTT
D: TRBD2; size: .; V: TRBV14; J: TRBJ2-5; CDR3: CASSQGPGRETQYF; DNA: TGTGCCAGCAGCCAAGGTCCCGGGAGGGAGACCCAGTACTTC
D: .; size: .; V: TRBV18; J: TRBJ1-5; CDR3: CASSPVPENQPQHF; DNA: TGTGCCAGCTCACCTGTCCCGGAAAATCAGCCCCAGCATTTT
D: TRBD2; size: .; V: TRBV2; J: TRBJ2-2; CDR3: CASSVGGFAGELFF; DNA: TGTGCCAGCAGTGTGGGGGGGTTTGCCGGGGAGCTGTTTTTT
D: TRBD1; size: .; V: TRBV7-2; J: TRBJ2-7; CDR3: CASSTGQGPYEQYF; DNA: TGTGCCAGCAGCACGGGACAGGGGCCTTACGAGCAGTACTTC
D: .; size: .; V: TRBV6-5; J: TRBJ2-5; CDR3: CASSYSRGQETQYF; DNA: TGTGCCAGCAGTTACTCGAGGGGGCAAGAGACCCAGTACTTC
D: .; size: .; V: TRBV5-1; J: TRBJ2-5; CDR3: CASSLRETQYF; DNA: TGCGCCAGCAGCCTCAGAGAGACCCAGTACTTC
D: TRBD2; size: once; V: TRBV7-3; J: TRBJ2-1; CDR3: CADDRLAGVCEQFF; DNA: TGTGCCGACGATAGACTAGCGGGAGTTTGTGAGCAGTTCTTC
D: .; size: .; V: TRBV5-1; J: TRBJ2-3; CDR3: CASSTDRSSTDTQYF; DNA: TGCGCCAGCAGCACCGACAGATCCAGCACAGATACGCAGTATTTT
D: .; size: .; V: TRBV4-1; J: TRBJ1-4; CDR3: CASRRRDGNNEKLFF; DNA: TGCGCCAGCAGGCGCCGAGACGGAAATAATGAAAAACTGTTTTTT
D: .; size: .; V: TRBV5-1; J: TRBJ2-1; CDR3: CASSIFDNEQFF; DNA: TGCGCCAGCAGCATTTTCGACAATGAGCAGTTCTTC
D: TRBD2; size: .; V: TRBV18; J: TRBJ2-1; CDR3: CASSPRLAGHNEQFF; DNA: TGTGCCAGCTCACCCCGACTAGCGGGCCACAATGAGCAGTTCTTC
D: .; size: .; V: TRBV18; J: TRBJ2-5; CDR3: CASSPPSAQETQYF; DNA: TGTGCCAGCTCACCACCGTCAGCCCAAGAGACCCAGTACTTC
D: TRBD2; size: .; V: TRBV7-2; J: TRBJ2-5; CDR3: CASSLSGRKETQYF; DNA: TGTGCCAGCAGTCTTAGCGGGAGGAAAGAGACCCAGTACTTC
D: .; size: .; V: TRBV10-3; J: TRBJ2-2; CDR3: CAISPDGMTGELFF; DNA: TGTGCCATCAGTCCCGATGGGATGACCGGGGAGCTGTTTTTT
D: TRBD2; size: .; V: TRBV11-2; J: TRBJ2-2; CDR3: CASSLGLAGGTGELFF; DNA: TGTGCCAGCAGCTTAGGGTTAGCGGGAGGAACCGGGGAGCTGTTTTTT